These T cell receptor beta chains were read from a single sample in a study of blood T cell repertoires in COVID-19. Some clones are missing from TCRdb's copy, which holds only in-frame ones; the method was immunoSEQ multiplex PCR. The sample carries tens of thousands of clones, over 80% recorded once. Specimen: peripheral blood. These TCRs come from a woman in her sixties or seventies with active or convalescent COVID-19. CDR3s include the opening cysteine and the closing phenylalanine or tryptophan. Fields, in order: clone size, D gene, V gene, J gene, CDR3 protein, CDR3 DNA. The D gene is left open where the match is weak. Not all rows give a size; the values are once, few, many and, for expanded clones, a class.

NA	NA	TRBV11-2	TRBJ1-1	CASSLVMGRGTEAFF	TGTGCCAGCAGCTTAGTAATGGGGAGAGGGACTGAAGCTTTCTTT
NA	NA	TRBV7-2	TRBJ1-2	CASSLAQGGRYGYTF	TGTGCCAGCAGCTTAGCCCAGGGTGGAAGGTATGGCTACACCTTC
NA	NA	TRBV28	TRBJ1-1	CASSWRTNTEAFF	TGTGCCAGCAGTTGGAGGACGAACACTGAAGCTTTCTTT
NA	TRBD1	TRBV18	TRBJ1-2	CASSDRQGRENYGYTF	TGTGCCAGCTCAGACCGACAGGGGCGAGAAAACTATGGCTACACCTTC
NA	NA	TRBV18	TRBJ1-2	CASSPGTLNYGYTF	TGTGCCAGCTCACCAGGGACACTGAATTATGGCTACACCTTC
NA	TRBD1	TRBV6-5	TRBJ2-1	CASSRQGSYNEQFF	TGTGCCAGCAGTCGACAGGGATCCTACAATGAGCAGTTCTTC
NA	NA	TRBV24-1	TRBJ2-5	CATSATLMETQYF	TGTGCCACCAGTGCTACCCTTATGGAGACCCAGTACTTC
NA	NA	TRBV30	TRBJ1-2	CAWSSPKLGYTF	TGTGCCTGGAGTAGTCCAAAACTTGGCTACACCTTC
NA	NA	TRBV18	TRBJ1-5	CASSLRLAADQPQHF	TGTGCCAGCTCACTACGTTTGGCGGCGGATCAGCCCCAGCATTTT
few	TRBD1	TRBV5-1	TRBJ1-2	CASSLAGRQGDGYTF	TGCGCCAGCAGCTTGGCCGGGAGACAGGGTGATGGCTACACCTTC
few	NA	TRBV5-1	TRBJ2-7	CASSLGDGSSYEQYF	TGCGCCAGCAGCTTGGGGGACGGGAGCTCCTACGAGCAGTACTTC